Listed below are T cell receptor beta chains from one sample, sequenced in a study of shared clonotypes between healthy human individuals. Libraries were prepared by immunoSEQ multiplex PCR; TCRdb keeps only in-frame clonotypes and omits some of them. Of some 1 million clones detected, around 74% appear once; the ten largest clones hold 1.4% to 1.5%. The specimen was memory CD4+ T cells sorted from blood. The receptors stem from a man aged 18 to 35 in good health. The CDR3 runs from the conserved cysteine through the conserved F or W. A D gene is named only where the DNA matches it firmly. Clone size is stated in some rows and not others, as once, few, many or a class when expanded.

TRBV6-5	-	once	TRBJ1-2	TGTGCCAGCAGTTACGGGTCGGGCTACGGCTACACCTTC	CASSYGSGYGYTF
TRBV29-1	-	-	TRBJ1-2	TGCAGCGTTGGGGGTGCCTATGGCTACACCTTC	CSVGGAYGYTF
TRBV12-5	-	-	TRBJ1-2	TGTGCTAGTGGTTTGGTGGGCTACACCTTC	CASGLVGYTF
TRBV19	TRBD1	once	TRBJ1-3	TGTGCCAGTAGGACAGGGGCTGGAAACACCATATATTTT	CASRTGAGNTIYF
TRBV5-8	TRBD2	once	TRBJ2-1	TGTGCCAGCAGTCCCGGGAGGCCCAATGAGCAGTTCTTC	CASSPGRPNEQFF
TRBV30	TRBD2	-	TRBJ2-1	TGTGCCTGGAGTACTAGCGGGAGGCCCGATCACAATGAGCAGTTCTTC	CAWSTSGRPDHNEQFF
TRBV6-1	-	few	TRBJ2-2	TGTGCCAGCAGTGAGCGTCCCACCGGGGAGCTGTTTTTT	CASSERPTGELFF
TRBV7-6	TRBD1	-	TRBJ2-5	TGTGCCAGCAGCTCGGGGACAGGGGGGACCCAGTACTTC	CASSSGTGGTQYF
TRBV7-2	-	-	TRBJ2-3	TGTGCCAGCAGCCCATCCATCATCACAGATACGCAGTATTTT	CASSPSIITDTQYF
TRBV28	-	-	TRBJ1-1	TGTGCCAGCAGTTTAGGGGGGAATACTGAAGCTTTCTTT	CASSLGGNTEAFF
TRBV4-1	-	-	TRBJ2-7	TGCGCCAGCAGCCAAGATCCTAGAGGAACCACCTACGAGCAGTACTTC	CASSQDPRGTTYEQYF
TRBV5-1	-	-	TRBJ1-2	TGCGCCAGCAGCGCACAGAGGGACTATGGCTACACCTTC	CASSAQRDYGYTF
TRBV7-6	-	-	TRBJ2-5	TGTGCCAGCAGCAAAGACACCAGAAGGACCCAGTACTTC	CASSKDTRRTQYF
TRBV19	-	-	TRBJ1-2	TGTGCCAGTACTAACCGGGGCACTAACTATGGCTACACCTTC	CASTNRGTNYGYTF
TRBV2	-	-	TRBJ2-1	TGTGCCAGCAGTGAAGGGCTAGCCGGTGAGCAGTTCTTC	CASSEGLAGEQFF
TRBV2	-	-	TRBJ2-5	TGTGCCAGCAGTGAAGCGCTTGGGGTTGCGGAGACCCAGTACTTC	CASSEALGVAETQYF
TRBV5-1	-	-	TRBJ2-1	TGCGCCAGCAGCTCCCCTGGGGCGGGGGCCAATGAGCAGTTCTTC	CASSSPGAGANEQFF
TRBV11-2	-	-	TRBJ1-5	TGTGCCAGCAGCTTAGATTCGACTCAGCCCCAGCATTTT	CASSLDSTQPQHF
TRBV30	-	-	TRBJ1-3	TGTGCCTGGGGCCGGGCTACCAGCCCTGGAAACACCATATATTTT	CAWGRATSPGNTIYF
TRBV5-6	TRBD1	once	TRBJ2-4	TGTGCCAGCAGCACAGGGGGTTACATTCAGTACTTC	CASSTGGYIQYF
TRBV13	-	few	TRBJ2-1	TGTGCCAGCAGCTACCCCCACCGAGCGCTCGGCAATGAGCAGTTCTTC	CASSYPHRALGNEQFF
TRBV11-2	-	-	TRBJ2-3	TGTGCCAGCATAGGAGCGAGCACAGATACGCAGTATTTT	CASIGASTDTQYF
TRBV2	-	-	TRBJ2-5	TGTGCCAGCAGCGAAAGGGTGCGGGAGACCCAGTACTTC	CASSERVRETQYF
TRBV28	TRBD1	-	TRBJ1-1	TGTGCCAGCAGGTCCAGACAGGGGGCAAACACTGAAGCTTTCTTT	CASRSRQGANTEAFF
TRBV6-5	TRBD1	few	TRBJ2-2	TGTGCCAGCAGGGGACAGACGAACACCGGGGAGCTGTTTTTT	CASRGQTNTGELFF
TRBV10-3	-	-	TRBJ1-2	TGTGCCATCGGGGGGCCGACGGCGGGCGGCTACACCTTC	CAIGGPTAGGYTF
TRBV5-4	-	few	TRBJ2-3	TGTGCCAGCACCCCCGGGGGCCCGGGAGATACGCAGTATTTT	CASTPGGPGDTQYF
TRBV6-6	-	-	TRBJ2-7	TGTGCCAGCATATCCGGGAGCGAGCAGTACTTC	CASISGSEQYF
TRBV7-3	TRBD2	-	TRBJ2-3	TGTGCCAGCAGCTTAACGTTAGCGGGGGGGCAGGTGAATACGCAGTATTTT	CASSLTLAGGQVNTQYF
TRBV2	-	-	TRBJ2-4	TGTGCCAGCAGTGAACCAGGTTCGAGACTAGCCAAAAACATTCAGTACTTC	CASSEPGSRLAKNIQYF
TRBV5-1	-	-	TRBJ2-3	TGCGCCAGCAGCTTGGCCATACAGGGCACAGATACGCAGTATTTT	CASSLAIQGTDTQYF
TRBV5-4	TRBD2	-	TRBJ2-7	TGTGCCAGCAGCTTGGGATTGGCTAGCGGTTCTCCCTACGAGCAGTACTTC	CASSLGLASGSPYEQYF
TRBV2	-	-	TRBJ2-3	TGTGCCAGCAGTGAACTCCTACAGGGAGGTGGGACAGATACGCAGTATTTT	CASSELLQGGGTDTQYF
TRBV29-1	TRBD1	once	TRBJ1-5	TGCAGCGCGGGACAGCTCAATCAGCCCCAGCATTTT	CSAGQLNQPQHF
TRBV5-4	-	-	TRBJ2-3	TGTGCCAGCAGCGTTATTGGCGGCGGCGCGCAGTATTTT	CASSVIGGGAQYF
TRBV5-1	-	-	TRBJ2-2	TGCGCCAGCAGCTTGGGGGGAGTAAGGAACACCGGGGAGCTGTTTTTT	CASSLGGVRNTGELFF
TRBV6-6	TRBD1	-	TRBJ1-1	TGTGCCAGCAGCCGAACAACCCTGGGACAGGGCCCTGAAGCTTTCTTT	CASSRTTLGQGPEAFF
TRBV6-5	-	-	TRBJ1-6	TGTGCCAGCAGTTGGGCCGTCCGGGGGGATAATTCACCCCTCCACTTT	CASSWAVRGDNSPLHF
TRBV19	TRBD1	-	TRBJ1-1	TGTGCCACCGCAGGGGGCCGACGCGGCGCTTTCTTT	CATAGGRRGAFF
TRBV7-9	TRBD1	-	TRBJ1-1	TGTGCCAGCAGCTTAGACAGGGGGCGACACACTGAAGCTTTCTTT	CASSLDRGRHTEAFF
TRBV29-1	-	few	TRBJ1-5	TGCAGCGTTGCGGGGGGAGGCGGTCAGCCCCAGCATTTT	CSVAGGGGQPQHF
TRBV5-1	-	-	TRBJ2-1	TGCGCCAGCAGCTTGGGACTAGTCCCCTACAATGAGCAGTTCTTC	CASSLGLVPYNEQFF